These 4 T cell receptor beta chains came from one sample sequenced in a study of T cell repertoires in cytomegalovirus infection (dated by TCRdb to the late 2010s). Antigen specificity for these receptors is unknown. TCRdb lists the instrument as Illumina HiSeq 1500. The public sequencing data were trimmed at Q25 with fastp and processed into clonotypes with MiXCR by TCRdb, which kept only in-frame beta chains. Here each entry gathers all rows of one CDR3 protein and keeps the most common genes and DNA. The sample has 400,000 to 600,000 distinct CDR3 sequences on record, about 42% of them singletons. The biggest ten clones account for about 45% of the sample. Reading the label with the study, this specimen's treatment or condition is: in vitro stimulation with specific CMV peptide epitopes to enrich CMV-specific T cells. Material: cultured PBMCs, obtained from culture after CMV antigen stimulation. The origin of the receptors is a human donor in good health (CMV status not recorded). Some clones in this sample may be carry-over from other donors' samples.

In its sample, this clonotype was seen a few times. The chain has TRBV5-1 and TRBJ1-1; D is unclear. From germline, CDR1 is SGHRS and CDR2 YFSETQ. Trimming stripped 6 bases from V and 5 bases from J, with 14 bases between. The CDR3 has 13 amino acids. The CDR3: CASKRGIFTEAFF. CDR3 in DNA: TGCGCCAGCAAAAGAGGGATTTTTACTGAAGCTTTCTTT.

This clonotype was counted a few times. The CDR3 region has the DNA TGCGCCAGCAGCCAACTACAGCGGGATGGCGAGCAGTACTTC. Protein sequence: CASSQLQRDGEQYF. The chain recombines TRBV4-1 with TRBJ2-7; 7 positions match TRBD2. Trimming took 2 bases from V and 6 from J; bases not matched to a gene: 7. CDR3 length: 14 amino acids. Per germline, CDR1 MGHRA and CDR2 YSYEKL.

The chain is built from TRBV14 and TRBJ2-7, with 10 bases identical to TRBD1. The CDR3 contains 16 residues. Germline CDR1 reads SGHDN; CDR2 reads FVKESK. V lost 1 base to trimming and J lost 2 bases; unmatched junction nucleotides: 5. The DNA for the CDR3 is TGTGCCAGCAGCCAAGGGGGGACAGGGGCGACCTACGAGCAGTACTTC. It is translated as CASSQGGTGATYEQYF.

This clonotype was detected only a few times. The chain has TRBV7-2 and TRBJ2-3; 8 bases match TRBD2. V shed 1 base and J 1 base; nucleotides not matched to a gene: 7. Germline loops: CDR1 SGHTA, CDR2 FQGNSA. This CDR3 spans 17 amino acids. DNA of the CDR3: TGTGCCAGCAGCTTAGACCCGCCGCGGGGGGGCACAGATACGCAGTATTTT. Protein: CASSLDPPRGGTDTQYF.